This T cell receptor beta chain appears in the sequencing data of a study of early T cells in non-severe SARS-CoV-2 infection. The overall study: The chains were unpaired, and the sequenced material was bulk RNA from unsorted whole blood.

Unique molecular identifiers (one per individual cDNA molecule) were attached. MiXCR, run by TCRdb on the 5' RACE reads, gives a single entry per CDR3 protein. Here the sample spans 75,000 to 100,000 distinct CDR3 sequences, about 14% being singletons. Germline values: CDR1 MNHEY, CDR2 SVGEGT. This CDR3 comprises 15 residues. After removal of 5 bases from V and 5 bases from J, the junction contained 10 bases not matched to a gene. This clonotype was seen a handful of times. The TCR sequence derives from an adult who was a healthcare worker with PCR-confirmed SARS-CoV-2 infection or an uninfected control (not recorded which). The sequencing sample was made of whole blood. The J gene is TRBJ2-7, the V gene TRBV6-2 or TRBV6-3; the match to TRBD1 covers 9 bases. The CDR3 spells CASSPGDRVFNEQYV. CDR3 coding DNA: TGTGCCAGCAGTCCCGGGGACAGGGTGTTCAACGAGCAGTACGTC.